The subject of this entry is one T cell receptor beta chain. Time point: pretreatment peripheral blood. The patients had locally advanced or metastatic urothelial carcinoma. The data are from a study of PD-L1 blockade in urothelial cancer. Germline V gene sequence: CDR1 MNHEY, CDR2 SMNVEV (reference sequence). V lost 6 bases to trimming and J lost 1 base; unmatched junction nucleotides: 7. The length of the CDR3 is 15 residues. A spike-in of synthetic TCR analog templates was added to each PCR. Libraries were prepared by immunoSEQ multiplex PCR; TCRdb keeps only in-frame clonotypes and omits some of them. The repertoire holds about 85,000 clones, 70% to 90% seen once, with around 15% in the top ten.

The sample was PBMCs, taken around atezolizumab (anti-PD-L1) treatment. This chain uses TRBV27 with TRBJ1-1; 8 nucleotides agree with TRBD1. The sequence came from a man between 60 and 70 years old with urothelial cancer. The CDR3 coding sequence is TGTGCCAGCAGCCTCTGGCAGGGGGCGAACACTGAAGCTTTCTTT. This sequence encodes CASSLWQGANTEAFF.